The 25 T cell receptor beta chains reported below all come from one sample, sequenced in a study of CD8 T cells in ankylosing spondylitis. TCRdb ran MiXCR on the 5' RACE reads and lists one entry per CDR3 protein. The table records approximately 130,000 distinct CDR3 sequences, about an eighth of them present only once. The sample consisted of blood, either unsorted or a sorted T cell fraction (not recorded which). These receptors were taken from a female donor with ankylosing spondylitis or in good health (not recorded which).

This clonotype was picked up many times. The chain combines TRBV25-1 with TRBJ2-1; TRBD2 aligns across 9 bases. The CDR3 totals 17 residues. CDR1 and CDR2 from the germline V gene are MGHDK and SYGVNS. The V segment lost 4 bases and the J segment 9 bases; nucleotides outside the gene matches: 16. The CDR3 loop is CASSAVREGPQSREQFF. Written as DNA, the CDR3 is TGTGCCAGCAGTGCCGTGCGGGAGGGGCCCCAATCGCGTGAGCAGTTCTTC.

Many counts were recorded for this clonotype. The chain couples TRBV7-3 to TRBJ1-1; TRBD1 might be the D (6 bases). Germline values: CDR1 SGHTA, CDR2 FQGTGA. The length of the CDR3 is 15 residues. V dropped 5 bases and J dropped 3 bases, with 16 bases sitting between them. The CDR3: CASSLRQEGDTEAFF. CDR3 in DNA: TGTGCCAGCAGCCTACGACAGGAGGGGGACACTGAAGCTTTCTTT.

This clonotype showed up many times. In DNA form, the CDR3 reads TGTGCCAGCAGCTTAACCCGGGACTTTGGAGAGACCCAGTACTTC. It is translated as CASSLTRDFGETQYF. This chain links TRBV7-8 with TRBJ2-5, with a possible D match to TRBD2 (6 bases). Trimming pared 2 bases from V and 4 bases from J, leaving 14 bases between. Germline V gives CDR1 SGHVS, CDR2 FQNEAQ. The CDR3 has 15 residues.

This clonotype came up many times. The rearrangement uses TRBV12-3 or TRBV12-4 and TRBJ1-6; perhaps TRBD1 as D (5 bases). The CDR3 runs 14 residues. Trimming removed 6 bases at V and 9 bases at J, with 15 bases between. CDR3 in amino acids: CASRGGSRFSPLHF. The CDR3 bases are TGTGCCAGCAGGGGGGGATCGCGATTTTCACCCCTCCACTTT.

The chain carries TRBV28 and TRBJ2-1, with 7 bases that match TRBD1. In germline, CDR1 is MDHEN, CDR2 SYDVKM. The CDR3 spans 14 residues. V was pared by 3 bases and J by 8 bases, with 7 bases of the junction left unmatched. The CDR3: CASSFPDRMDEQFF. CDR3 DNA: TGTGCCAGCAGTTTTCCGGACAGGATGGATGAGCAGTTCTTC.

This clonotype was counted ten times or more. The gene calls are TRBV5-1 and TRBJ2-2; 7 nucleotides line up with TRBD1. The CDR3 covers 14 residues. With V trimmed by 3 bases and J by 3 bases, 2 bases remained unmatched. Germline V gene lookup returns CDR1 SGHRS and CDR2 YFSETQ. The CDR3: CASSYTGDTGELFF. The CDR3 bases are TGCGCCAGCAGCTATACAGGGGACACCGGGGAGCTGTTTTTT.

The table lists this clonotype with many counts. V usage is TRBV10-3 and J usage is TRBJ1-2; 10 bases map to TRBD1. The J segment lost 9 bases and the V segment lost 0 bases, leaving 10 bases of the junction unmatched. Germline V gene sequence: CDR1 ENHRY, CDR2 SYGVKD. CDR3 length: 16 residues. The CDR3 DNA reads TGTGCCATCAGTGAGTCGAACCCGGGACAGGGGAGCCGCTACACCTTC. It encodes CAISESNPGQGSRYTF.

This clonotype was counted many times. CDR3 sequence reads: CSARNRDSRLIYGYTF. In DNA, the CDR3 is TGCAGTGCTAGAAACCGGGACAGCCGCTTGATTTATGGCTACACCTTC. The V gene is TRBV20-1, the J gene TRBJ1-2, with TRBD1 identical over 7 bases. The V gene end was trimmed by 2 bases and the J gene end by 5 bases; junction bases not matched to a gene: 14. CDR3 size: 16 residues. In germline, CDR1 is DFQATT, CDR2 SNEGSKA (reference sequence).

This clonotype has a count of ten or more. This chain uses TRBV7-9 with TRBJ1-1; D unclear. Germline-derived CDR1 and CDR2 are SEHNR and FQNEAQ (reference sequence). This CDR3 is built from 16 residues. Trimming pared 1 base from V and 0 bases from J, leaving 12 bases between. The CDR3: CASSLERRQMNTEAFF. In nucleotides, the CDR3 is TGTGCCAGCAGCTTAGAGAGGAGGCAAATGAACACTGAAGCTTTCTTT. The full variable domain, rest sourced from reference TRBV7-9 and TRBJ1-1, is DTGVSQNPRHKITKRGQNVTFRCDPISEHNRLYWYRQTLGQGPEFLTYFQNEAQLEKSRLLSDRFSAERPKGSFSTLEIQRTEQGDSAMYLCASSLERRQMNTEAFFGQGTRLTVV.

This clonotype showed up many times. The J gene is TRBJ1-4, the V gene TRBV20-1; tentative D call: TRBD1 (5 bases). V was cut by 4 bases and J by 3 bases, with 9 bases left in between. This CDR3 is 13 amino acids long. CDR1 is DFQATT and CDR2 is SNEGSKA in the germline V gene (reference sequence). This chain's CDR3 is CSAKGAANEKLFF. DNA for the CDR3: TGCAGTGCTAAAGGGGCAGCTAATGAAAAACTGTTTTTT.

This clonotype came up many times. The genes are TRBV18 and TRBJ2-3; D is perhaps TRBD2 (6 bases). With 6 bases removed from V and 6 bases from J, the gap between germline ends came to 19 bases. This CDR3 region has 15 residues. Germline V CDR1 and CDR2: KGHSH, LQKENI. DNA of the CDR3: TGTGCCAGCTCGCAACGGGAGTCGGGGTTCGATACGCAGTATTTT. Translation gives CASSQRESGFDTQYF.

The gene calls are TRBV4-1 and TRBJ1-1; D may be TRBD1 (5 bases). This CDR3 is 14 amino acids long. V was shortened by 1 base and J by 4 bases, with 10 bases between the two germline ends. Germline lookup yields CDR1 MGHRA and CDR2 YSYEKL. CDR3 in DNA: TGCGCCAGCAGCCAAGGAGAGGGGCCCACTGAAGCTTTCTTT. Translation gives CASSQGEGPTEAFF.

This clonotype appeared many times. V usage is TRBV20-1 and J usage is TRBJ1-1, with no clear D. With 3 bases removed from V and 0 bases from J, the gap between germline ends came to 8 bases. Germline CDR1 is DFQATT and CDR2 is SNEGSKA (reference sequence). The CDR3 extends over 13 amino acids. The CDR3 DNA reads TGCAGTGCTAGCTCGACGGTGAACACTGAAGCTTTCTTT. Its protein product is CSASSTVNTEAFF.

This clonotype was seen at least ten times. V and J are TRBV12-3 or TRBV12-4 and TRBJ2-7; TRBD1 matches at 10 bases. V gave up 3 bases and J gave up 2 bases; unmatched junction bases: 1. The CDR3 covers 14 residues. CDR3 DNA: TGTGCCAGCAGTTTTGGGACAGGGGCCTACGAGCAGTACTTC. Amino acid sequence: CASSFGTGAYEQYF.

This clonotype was counted many times. The rearrangement uses TRBV19 and TRBJ2-2, with 7 bases that match TRBD1. Looked up from germline, CDR1 is LNHDA and CDR2 is SQIVND (reference sequence). The V and J ends lost 10 bases and 6 bases, in that order; junction bases with no gene match: 11. The CDR3 extends over 14 amino acids. The CDR3 is CATLDRVGAGELFF. The CDR3 coding sequence is TGTGCCACCCTAGACAGGGTAGGTGCCGGGGAGCTGTTTTTT.

This clonotype was seen ten or more times. The rearrangement uses TRBV20-1 and TRBJ2-7; no definite D call. Trimming removed 6 bases at V and 1 base at J, with 4 bases between. The CDR3 sequence is 10 residues long. Germline CDR1 and CDR2: DFQATT and SNEGSKA (reference sequence). The CDR3: CSALSYEQYF. CDR3 nucleotides: TGCAGTGCCCTTTCCTACGAGCAGTACTTC.

This clonotype was picked up many times. The genes are TRBV21-1 and TRBJ1-5. TRBV21-1 is recorded as a pseudogene. The CDR3 runs 17 residues. CDR3 bases: TGTGCCAGCAGCAAAGAGACGGAAGTTTATAGCAATCAGCCCCAGCATTTT. Its protein is CASSKETEVYSNQPQHF.

There are many counts of this clonotype. This sequence joins TRBV11-3 and TRBJ2-3; 13 bases line up with TRBD2. The CDR3 loop spans 18 amino acids. The germline gives CDR1 SGHNT, CDR2 YENEEA. J gave up 0 bases and V 1 base, and 4 bases lay outside the gene matches. The CDR3 DNA is TGTGCCAGCAGCTTAGGGACTAGCGGGAGAGGGAGCACAGATACGCAGTATTTT. Its translation is CASSLGTSGRGSTDTQYF.

This clonotype was counted many times. The chain employs TRBV5-1 and TRBJ1-1; perhaps TRBD1 as D (5 bases). The CDR3 spans 13 residues. The germline V gene has CDR1 SGHRS and CDR2 YFSETQ. Deletions cut 6 bases from V and 4 bases from J, with 13 bases between. The CDR3 spells CASIEDGGTEAFF. CDR3 bases: TGCGCCAGCATAGAAGACGGGGGCACTGAAGCTTTCTTT.

This clonotype was observed at least ten times. This chain uses TRBV21-1 with TRBJ2-3; no check of the table's D call, TRBD1, against the DNA was made. TRBV21-1 is tagged as a pseudogene. This CDR3 spans 15 amino acids. The CDR3 DNA reads TGTGCCAGCAGCATCGCAGGGGGTTCGACAGATACGCAGTATTTT. As protein: CASSIAGGSTDTQYF.

This clonotype appeared many times. The V call is TRBV5-1, the J call TRBJ2-3; D call uncertain. Germline-derived CDR1 and CDR2 are SGHRS and YFSETQ. The CDR3 loop spans 14 amino acids. V was clipped by 1 base and J by 0 bases, with 6 bases between them. This CDR3 reads CASSLQISTDTQYF. The CDR3 nucleotides are TGCGCCAGCAGCTTGCAAATTAGCACAGATACGCAGTATTTT.

This clonotype was detected ten times or more. V gene TRBV12-3 or TRBV12-4 combines with J gene TRBJ1-5; D is possibly TRBD1 (6 bases). This CDR3 is 12 amino acids long. Trimming removed 6 bases from V and 7 bases from J, with 10 bases in between. The CDR3 spells CASSQGSQPQHF. The DNA for the CDR3 is TGTGCCAGCAGCCAGGGGTCACAGCCCCAGCATTTT.

This clonotype was counted ten times or more. This chain connects TRBV20-1 to TRBJ2-1; 8 nucleotides align to TRBD2. Losses at the gene ends were 6 bases for V and 0 bases for J; bases not matched to a gene: 7. Germline V gene lookup returns CDR1 DFQATT and CDR2 SNEGSKA (reference sequence). This CDR3 contains 15 residues. As DNA, the CDR3 is TGCAGTGCGCCCACCGGGACTAGCTCCTACAATGAGCAGTTCTTC. The encoded protein is CSAPTGTSSYNEQFF.

This chain joins TRBV7-7 and TRBJ2-1; no reliable D call. CDR1 is SSHAT, CDR2 FNYEAQ, per germline (reference sequence). The V end lost 3 bases, the J end lost 9 bases, and 18 bases lay between the germline ends. There are 15 residues in the CDR3. The CDR3: CASSLSHSPIGEQFF. CDR3 in DNA: TGTGCCAGCAGCTTGAGTCACTCTCCAATCGGTGAGCAGTTCTTC.

Ten or more counts support this clonotype. The rearrangement joins TRBV12-3 or TRBV12-4 to TRBJ1-5; D perhaps matches TRBD1 (5 bases). V lost 5 bases to trimming and J lost 7 bases, with 18 bases between them. The CDR3 runs to 15 residues. The DNA for the CDR3 is TGTGCCAGCAGTCTTGCGGGTCAGGGAGGCCAGCCCCAGCATTTT. This encodes CASSLAGQGGQPQHF.